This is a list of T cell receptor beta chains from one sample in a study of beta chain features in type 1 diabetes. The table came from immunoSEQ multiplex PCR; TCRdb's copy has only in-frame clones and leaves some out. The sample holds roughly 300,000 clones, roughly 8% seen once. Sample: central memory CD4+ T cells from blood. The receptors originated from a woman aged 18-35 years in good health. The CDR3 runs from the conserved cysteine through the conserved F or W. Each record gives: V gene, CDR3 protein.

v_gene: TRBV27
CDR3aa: CASSPTQGRASAQYF

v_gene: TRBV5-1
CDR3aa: CASRLSGTGTTEAFF

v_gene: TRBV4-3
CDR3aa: CASSKASRGPGEQYF

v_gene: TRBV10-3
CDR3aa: CAISESGTQLRYF

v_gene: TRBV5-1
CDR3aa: CASSQRAGGRYNEQFF

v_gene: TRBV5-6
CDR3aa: CASSSSLLSYSNQPQHF

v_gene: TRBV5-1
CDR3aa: CASSEQGANGYTF

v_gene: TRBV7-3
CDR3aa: CASSPNTGELFF

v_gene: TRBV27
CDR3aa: CASSLSGRGYNEQFF

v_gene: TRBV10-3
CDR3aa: CAISSTFYGYTF

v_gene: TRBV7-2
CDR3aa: CASSRQEETQYF

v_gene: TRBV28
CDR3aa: CASNPGLAWYEQYF

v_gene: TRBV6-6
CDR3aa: CASSDLADFSYNEQFF

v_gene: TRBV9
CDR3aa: CASSVAGQGGYTF

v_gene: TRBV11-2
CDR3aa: CASSFGIAKNIQYF

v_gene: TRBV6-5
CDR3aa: CASSYGLAVDEQFF

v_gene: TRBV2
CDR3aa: CASRGENYSNQPQHF

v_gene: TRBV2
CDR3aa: CASRIFGGPGEQYF

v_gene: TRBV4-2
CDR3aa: CASSPDTLGNIQYF

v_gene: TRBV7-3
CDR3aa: CASSLNLGTSGPHNEQFF

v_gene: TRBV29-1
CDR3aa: CSVLQPSGNTIYF

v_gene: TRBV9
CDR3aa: CASSVSGVSYEQYF

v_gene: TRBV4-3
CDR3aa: CASSQDSSGSLYEQYF

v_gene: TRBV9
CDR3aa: CASSGAYTGELFF

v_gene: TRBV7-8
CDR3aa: CASTLGGGNTEAFF

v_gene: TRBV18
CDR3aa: CASSPQGPGAKNIQYF

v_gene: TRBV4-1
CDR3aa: CASSHPRGSSGELFF

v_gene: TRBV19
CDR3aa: CASKSVSGRAYNEQFF

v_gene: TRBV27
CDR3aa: CASSYSGEPLYEQYF

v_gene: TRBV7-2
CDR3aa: CASSPQGLLGQETQYF

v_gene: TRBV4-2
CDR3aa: CASSQESWLAGEVEQFF

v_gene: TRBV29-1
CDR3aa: CSVLGRGINYGYTF

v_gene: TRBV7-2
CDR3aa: CASSLGQINYGYTF

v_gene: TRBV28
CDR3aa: CASSSTGLSHEQYF

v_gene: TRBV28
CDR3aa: CASSSPGRGQVFF

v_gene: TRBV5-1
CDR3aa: CASSAWTRETDTQYF

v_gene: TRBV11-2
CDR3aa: CASSSLVAGELFF

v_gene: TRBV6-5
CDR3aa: CASSPGDRSTQYF

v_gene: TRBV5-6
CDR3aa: CASSRDQGALADTQYF

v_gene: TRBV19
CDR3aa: CASSMVSTGHSNQPQHF

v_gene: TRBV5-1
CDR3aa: CASRWDTDTQYF

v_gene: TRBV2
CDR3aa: CASSPTGNTYNEQFF